These T cell receptor beta chains were read from a single sample in a study of shared clonotypes between healthy human individuals. Using immunoSEQ multiplex PCR, the repertoire was profiled, and TCRdb retains in-frame clones only, with some absent. Among some 2 million clones listed, around 96% were seen once. The specimen sequenced was naive CD8+ T cells sorted from blood. These receptors came from a man aged 18 to 29 in good health. Each CDR3 is given with its conserved first and last residue. The D gene is left open where the match is weak. Clone size appears in some rows only: once, few, many, or a class for an expanded clone.

abundance: once
d_gene: .
j_gene: TRBJ2-3
v_gene: TRBV13
CDR3aa: CASSLEGADTQYF
CDR3nt: TGTGCCAGCAGCTTAGAAGGGGCAGATACGCAGTATTTT

abundance: .
d_gene: TRBD1
j_gene: TRBJ2-3
v_gene: TRBV27
CDR3aa: CASSPLTGGTDTQYF
CDR3nt: TGTGCCAGCAGTCCGTTGACAGGGGGCACAGATACGCAGTATTTT

abundance: .
d_gene: .
j_gene: TRBJ1-3
v_gene: TRBV30
CDR3aa: CAWSPPGLTIYF
CDR3nt: TGTGCCTGGAGTCCCCCGGGGCTAACCATATATTTT

abundance: .
d_gene: TRBD1
j_gene: TRBJ1-1
v_gene: TRBV13
CDR3aa: CASSPGQGEGANTEAFF
CDR3nt: TGTGCCAGCAGCCCGGGACAGGGTGAGGGCGCGAACACTGAAGCTTTCTTT

abundance: .
d_gene: .
j_gene: TRBJ2-1
v_gene: TRBV5-1
CDR3aa: CASSLGGGDNEQFF
CDR3nt: TGCGCCAGCAGCTTAGGTGGCGGGGACAATGAGCAGTTCTTC

abundance: .
d_gene: .
j_gene: TRBJ2-1
v_gene: TRBV2
CDR3aa: CASSERSVSSYNEQFF
CDR3nt: TGTGCCAGCAGTGAACGAAGCGTTAGCTCCTACAATGAGCAGTTCTTC

abundance: .
d_gene: .
j_gene: TRBJ2-3
v_gene: TRBV5-1
CDR3aa: CASSEQDTDTQYF
CDR3nt: TGCGCCAGCAGTGAACAGGACACAGATACGCAGTATTTT

abundance: .
d_gene: TRBD1
j_gene: TRBJ2-3
v_gene: TRBV13
CDR3aa: CASSLEGGYGTDTQYF
CDR3nt: TGTGCCAGCAGCTTAGAAGGGGGCTATGGGACAGATACGCAGTATTTT

abundance: .
d_gene: .
j_gene: TRBJ2-1
v_gene: TRBV27
CDR3aa: CASSLTPTVGAPYNEQFF
CDR3nt: TGTGCCAGCAGTTTGACCCCCACAGTCGGGGCACCCTACAATGAGCAGTTCTTC

abundance: .
d_gene: TRBD1
j_gene: TRBJ2-2
v_gene: TRBV6-4
CDR3aa: CASTHWTGITGELFF
CDR3nt: TGTGCCAGCACTCATTGGACAGGGATCACCGGGGAGCTGTTTTTT

abundance: .
d_gene: .
j_gene: TRBJ2-7
v_gene: TRBV4-1
CDR3aa: CASSQTLGSSYEQYF
CDR3nt: TGCGCCAGCAGCCAAACCTTAGGCAGCAGCTACGAGCAGTACTTC

abundance: .
d_gene: TRBD2
j_gene: TRBJ2-1
v_gene: TRBV25-1
CDR3aa: CASSGGLAGAGSYNEQFF
CDR3nt: TGTGCCAGCAGTGGAGGACTAGCGGGAGCTGGTTCCTACAATGAGCAGTTCTTC